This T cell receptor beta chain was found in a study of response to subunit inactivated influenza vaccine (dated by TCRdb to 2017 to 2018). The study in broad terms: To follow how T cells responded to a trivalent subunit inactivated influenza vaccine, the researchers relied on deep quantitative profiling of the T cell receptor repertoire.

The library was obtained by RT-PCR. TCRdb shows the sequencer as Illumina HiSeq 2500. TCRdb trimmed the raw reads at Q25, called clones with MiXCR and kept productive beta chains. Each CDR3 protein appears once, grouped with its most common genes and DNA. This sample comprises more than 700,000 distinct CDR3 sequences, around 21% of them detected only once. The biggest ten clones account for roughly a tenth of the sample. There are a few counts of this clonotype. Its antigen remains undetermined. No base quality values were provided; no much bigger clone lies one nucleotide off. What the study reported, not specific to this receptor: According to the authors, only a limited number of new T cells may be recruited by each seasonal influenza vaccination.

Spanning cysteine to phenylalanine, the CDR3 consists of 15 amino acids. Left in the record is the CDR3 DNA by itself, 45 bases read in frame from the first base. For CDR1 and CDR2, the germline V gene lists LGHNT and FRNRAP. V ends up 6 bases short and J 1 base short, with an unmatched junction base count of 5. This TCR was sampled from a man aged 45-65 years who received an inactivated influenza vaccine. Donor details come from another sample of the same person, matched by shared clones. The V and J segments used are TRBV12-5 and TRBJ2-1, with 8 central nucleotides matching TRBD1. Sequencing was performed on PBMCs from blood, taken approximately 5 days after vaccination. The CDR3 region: CASGTGVGSYNEQFF. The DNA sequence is TGTGCTAGTGGGACAGGGGTCGGGTCCTACAATGAGCAGTTCTTC.